This T cell receptor beta chain was obtained from a study of blood T cell repertoires in COVID-19. TCRdb's copy holds only in-frame clones and misses some; the assay was immunoSEQ multiplex PCR. Counted here are a few hundred thousand clones, approximately 90% occurring once; the ten biggest clones make up around 3%. The sample consisted of PBMCs or T cells enriched from blood (not recorded which). The sequence came from a woman aged 45-65 years who had recovered from COVID-19.

CDR3 sequence reads: CASSSGGNTDTQYF. The CDR3, as DNA: TGTGCCAGCAGTTCAGGGGGGAATACAGATACGCAGTATTTT. The V and J genes are TRBV7-9 and TRBJ2-3; D perhaps matches TRBD1 (7 bases). The CDR3 extends over 14 amino acids. The ends were cut back, 6 bases at V and 3 bases at J, with 13 bases in the middle. Looked up from germline, CDR1 is SEHNR and CDR2 is FQNEAQ (reference sequence).